This record concerns one TCR beta chain sequence. Its binding antigen is unknown. No quality values exist for individual bases; no much larger clone is one base distant. The entry originates in a study of shared clonotypes between healthy human individuals (dated by TCRdb to 2019 to 2021). With respect to the entire study: The cohort comprised a couple of women and a few men aged 18 to 49 years. Between about 0.85 and 9.5 billion PBMCs per donor were obtained by leukapheresis. To increase sequencing depth and limit assay-specific biases, TCR repertoire library preparation and sequencing were carried out by different laboratories using diverse techniques. Blood TCR repertoires of about five healthy adults were deeply sequenced to estimate repertoire size and the extent of clonotype sharing between individuals. Per donor, three plates each were used for CD4 naive and CD4 memory, two for CD8 naive, and one for CD8 memory.

Trimming takes 7 bases from V and 2 bases from J, and the germline ends sit 13 bases apart. CDR3 length: 14 amino acids, cysteine to phenylalanine. Just CDR3 DNA is preserved here, 42 bases in frame from base 1. Taken from the germline V gene, the CDR1 and CDR2 loops are MDHEN and SYDVKM. The donors were healthy, HIV-negative adults who had no recently reported acute infections or vaccinations. All donors were Caucasian adults living in Nashville, Tennessee, USA. CD4+ T cells were enriched by magnetic negative selection, after which naive cells were positively selected on CD45RA and the negative fraction was taken as the memory subset. Blood was collected by leukapheresis, and PBMCs were isolated by Ficoll-Histopaque density gradient centrifugation and then cryopreserved in liquid nitrogen vapor phase. Analytical flow cytometry was used to check the purity and quantity of each magnetically sorted T cell population. Genomic DNA was isolated from every sorted fraction and measured by UV absorbance on a Nanodrop 2000c.

What the work shows at the level of the full study, not this receptor alone: Clonotypes shared by all four sorted-subset donors showed higher generation probabilities than non-shared clonotypes. Approximately 5% of naive CD4, 3% to 3.5% of naive CD8, around 2.3% of memory CD4, and roughly 0.4% of memory CD8 clonotypes were shared across several donors. Sampling was restricted to blood, and TCR repertoires in tissue are likely to differ from TCR repertoires in blood. Even with the large sequencing depth, rarefaction of the sorted-subset datasets indicated that sequencing was incomplete. Pairwise subsampling indicated that sequencing depth was expected to affect the degree of clonotype sharing among donors. Naive subsets generally had larger estimated clonotype richness than memory subsets did. The small number of donors limited the genetic and exposure-history diversity represented.

Using the deep immunoSEQ assay, multiplex PCR amplified TCR CDR3 regions from genomic DNA. Extracted genomic DNA from each cell subset was spread evenly across all wells of several immunoSEQ 96-well plates, with each plate serving as a replicate. For sorted subsets, roughly 0.2 ug genomic DNA, equal to about 30,000 T cell genomes, was loaded into each replicate PCR. Purified libraries were quantified with a Qubit 3.0 fluorometer, sized on a Bioanalyzer 2100, and re-quantified with the KAPA Library Quantification kit. Every immunoSEQ 96-well plate was sequenced on a dedicated single-read 150-cycle Illumina NextSeq 550 flow cell. The authors processed their data as follows. The immunoSEQ output contained only junctional sequences without quality scores, so filtering could not match that applied to full-length reads. Sequences were annotated with PyIR, a Python wrapper for IgBLAST v1.9, using IMGT germline references to assign V/J genes and CDR3. Reads with weak V/J assignments (E-value above 1e-6), missing CDR3, stop codons, out-of-frame junctions, or ambiguous translated residues were removed. A V3J clonotype was defined by an identical inferred V gene, J gene, and CDR3 amino acid sequence. Percentage overlap between repertoires was computed as shared unique clonotypes divided by the size of the smaller repertoire. RTK rarefaction, the Chao1 estimator, and Recon v2.1 estimates of unobserved clonotypes were used to assess repertoire richness. Generation probabilities were computed with OLGA for all TCRbeta clonotypes obtained by the gDNA method from a handful of donors. The clones in this table, taken by TCRdb from immuneACCESS, are in-frame only. Not every clone is retained; where verified, under half of the shortfall comes from an unresolved V gene, and the cause of the rest is unknown. The V and J calls and clone size come from that table; D and trimming were worked out from the DNA. Present in this sample are 550,000 to 700,000 clones, about three quarters of which were seen just once. About 1.8% of the sample is in the top ten clones.

The sequence came from a woman in her thirties in good health. The chain is assembled from TRBV28 and TRBJ2-3, and TRBD2 may be the D gene, going by 5 matching bases. Sequences were obtained from memory CD4+ T cells sorted from blood. The meaning of the sample's cell subset or site label: CD45RA-negative fraction. CDR3 loop: CASTFSVLTDTQYF. The nucleotide sequence is TGTGCCAGCACTTTTAGCGTCCTCACAGATACGCAGTATTTT.